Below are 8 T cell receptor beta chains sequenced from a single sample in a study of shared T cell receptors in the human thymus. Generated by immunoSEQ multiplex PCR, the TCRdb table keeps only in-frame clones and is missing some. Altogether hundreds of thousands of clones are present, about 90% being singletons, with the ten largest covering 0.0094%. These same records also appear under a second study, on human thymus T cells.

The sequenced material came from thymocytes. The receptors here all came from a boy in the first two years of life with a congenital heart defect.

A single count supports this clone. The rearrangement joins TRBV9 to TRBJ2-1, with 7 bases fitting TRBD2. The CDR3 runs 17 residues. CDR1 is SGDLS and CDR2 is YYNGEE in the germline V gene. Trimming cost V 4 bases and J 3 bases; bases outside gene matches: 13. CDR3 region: CASSRQKGLQGYNEQFF. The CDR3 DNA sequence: TGTGCCAGCAGCAGACAAAAGGGACTACAAGGCTACAATGAGCAGTTCTTC.

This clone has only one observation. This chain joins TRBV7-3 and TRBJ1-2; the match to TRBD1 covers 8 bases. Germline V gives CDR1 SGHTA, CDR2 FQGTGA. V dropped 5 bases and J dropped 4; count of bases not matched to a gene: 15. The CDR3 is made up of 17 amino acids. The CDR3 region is CASSVPSQGAEGYGYTF. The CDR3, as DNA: TGTGCCAGCAGCGTCCCCTCGCAGGGGGCAGAGGGCTATGGCTACACCTTC.

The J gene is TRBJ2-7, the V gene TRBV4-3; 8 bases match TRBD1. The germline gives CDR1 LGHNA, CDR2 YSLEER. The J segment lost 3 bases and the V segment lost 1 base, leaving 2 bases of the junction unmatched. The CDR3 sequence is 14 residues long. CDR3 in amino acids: CASSQGDRNYEQYF. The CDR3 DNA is TGCGCCAGCAGCCAAGGGGACAGGAACTACGAGCAGTACTTC.

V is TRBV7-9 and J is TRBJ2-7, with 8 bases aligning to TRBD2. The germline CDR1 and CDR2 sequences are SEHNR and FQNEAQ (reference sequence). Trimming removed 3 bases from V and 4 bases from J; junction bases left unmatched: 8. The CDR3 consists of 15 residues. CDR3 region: CASSLVRGGDYEQYF. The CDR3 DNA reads TGTGCCAGCAGCTTGGTACGGGGGGGCGATTACGAGCAGTACTTC.

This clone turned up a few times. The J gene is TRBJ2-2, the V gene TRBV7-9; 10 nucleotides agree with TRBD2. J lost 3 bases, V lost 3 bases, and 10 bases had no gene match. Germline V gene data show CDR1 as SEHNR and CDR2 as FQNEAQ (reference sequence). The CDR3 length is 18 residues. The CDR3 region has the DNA TGTGCCAGCAGCTTCCCCAGCGGGAGGGCCTTTTACACCGGGGAGCTGTTTTTT. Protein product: CASSFPSGRAFYTGELFF.

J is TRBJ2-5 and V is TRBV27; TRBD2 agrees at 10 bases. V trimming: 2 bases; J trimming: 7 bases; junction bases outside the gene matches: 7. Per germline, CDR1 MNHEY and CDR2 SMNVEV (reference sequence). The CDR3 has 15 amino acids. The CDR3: CASSLGLAGEATQYF. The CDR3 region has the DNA TGTGCCAGCAGTTTAGGTCTAGCGGGGGAGGCGACCCAGTACTTC.

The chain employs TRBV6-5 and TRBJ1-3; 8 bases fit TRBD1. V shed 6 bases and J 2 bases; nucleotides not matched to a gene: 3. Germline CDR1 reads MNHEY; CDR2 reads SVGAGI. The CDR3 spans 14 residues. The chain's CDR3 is CASRRTGPGNTIYF. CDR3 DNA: TGTGCCAGCAGGCGGACAGGGCCTGGAAACACCATATATTTT.

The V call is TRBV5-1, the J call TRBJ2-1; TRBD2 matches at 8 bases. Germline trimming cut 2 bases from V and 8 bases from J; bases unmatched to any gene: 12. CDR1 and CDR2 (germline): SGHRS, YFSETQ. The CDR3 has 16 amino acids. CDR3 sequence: CASSFSTGGDYDEQFF. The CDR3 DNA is TGCGCCAGCAGCTTCTCTACGGGAGGGGATTACGATGAGCAGTTCTTC.